This T cell receptor (beta chain) stems from a study of molecular identifiers for immune sequencing clone quantification. TCRdb reprocessed the PCR reads with MiXCR, giving one entry per CDR3 protein. Of hundreds of thousands of distinct CDR3 sequences in the sample, roughly 23% are singletons; the top ten hold 0.7% to 0.95%. The sequence was collected from a human donor in good health. Some libraries in this study had Jurkat cell RNA spiked in. The source material was naive CD8+ T cells from blood, with Jurkat cell RNA spiked in. Subset defined: FACS-sorted CD8+CD4-CCR7+CD45RA+ naive T cells.

The CDR3 nucleotides read TGTGCCAGCAGCCCCGCGACCCTAGCCAAAAACATTCAGTACTTC. Amino acid sequence: CASSPATLAKNIQYF. The rearrangement uses TRBV2 and TRBJ2-4, with unresolved D. The germline V and J ends were trimmed by 6 bases and 0 bases, with 12 bases remaining between them. Germline V gene data show CDR1 as SNHLY and CDR2 as FYNNEI. The CDR3 spans 15 residues.